This T cell receptor (beta chain) emerged from a study of cytomegalovirus exposure and HLA in healthy donors. The CDR3 is 17 amino acids. It was with 60 Vbeta and 13 Jbeta primers that the PCR ran. TCRdb's table, derived via immunoSEQ multiplex PCR, lists solely in-frame clones and lacks some. The data show under 200,000 clones, 60% to 80% seen once. Note on this clone: Its cognate antigen is unknown.

Study-level points and caveats: In an earlier analysis, most TCR beta V segments were productive about 87% or about 30% of the time.

The specimen was PBMCs. The rearrangement links TRBV21-1 to TRBJ2-1; TRBD2 is taken as the D call from the table, unchecked against the DNA. TRBV21-1 is described as a pseudogene. The clonotype originates from a man between 60 and 75 years old in good health and CMV-seronegative. CDR3 residues: CASSNPLLAEGRNEQFF. CDR3 DNA sequence: TGTGCCAGCAGCAATCCTCTTTTAGCGGAAGGTAGGAATGAGCAGTTCTTC.